The entry below describes one TCR beta chain. Per the authors' pipeline: Amplification from reference gene primers served as the basis for estimated nucleated cell counts. The data were produced by immunoSEQ multiplex PCR, yet TCRdb's version contains in-frame clones alone and is incomplete. V, J and clone size were drawn from that table, and D and trimming were deduced from the DNA. The sample lists 95,000 to 110,000 clones; about three quarters were seen once. This specimen comes from a study of blood T cell repertoires in COVID-19. About the research overall: Sites in the United States, Italy and Spain provided acute and convalescent COVID-19 samples. PBMCs, B-cell-depleted T cells, or T cells were the source of the cDNA or gDNA that made up the material.

The germline CDR1 and CDR2 sequences are SGHNT and YYREEE (reference sequence). CDR3 length: 16 amino acids. V lost 0 bases to trimming and J lost 1 base, with 13 bases between them. Sequencing was done on a sample of peripheral blood. This sequence joins TRBV5-4 and TRBJ1-1; D is ambiguous. This receptor was taken from a man between 65 and 85 years old with acute or convalescent COVID-19. DNA for the CDR3: TGTGCCAGCAGCTTGGAGTCGAGGGTCCCGAACACTGAAGCTTTCTTT. It specifies CASSLESRVPNTEAFF.